The T cell receptor (beta chain) described here comes from a study of vaccination effects on CD4 cells after COVID-19 (dated by TCRdb to 2021 to 2024). Notes on the research overall: Across the study, the median time from the second dose to post-vaccine sampling was 72 days (range 14 to 241). SARS-CoV-2 spike-specific CD4+ TCR repertoires were compared before and after mRNA vaccination in COVID-19 convalescent patients and in infection-naive vaccine recipients. In the study, cultures from other donors were sequenced using the Oncomine TCR Beta short-read assay on an Illumina iSeq 100. A total of more than 8 COVID-19 convalescent patients and a few SARS-CoV-2-naive healthy vaccine recipients were included in the full study. Results and caveats for the whole study, not just this receptor: Clones induced by infection and clones induced by vaccination both contracted markedly at late timepoints after vaccination, which fits with T cell responses waning over time. Among healthy vaccine recipients, nearly all vaccine-induced clones were SARS-CoV-2 mono-reactive, and only 1 of 255 was cross-reactive with common cold coronaviruses. The study was limited by a small number of convalescent patients, and early post-infection timepoints were lacking.

A remark on this clone: This clone's antigen is unknown. No base-level quality is on record; no much larger clone is a single base apart.

The ViraFEST assay stimulated PBMC with viral peptide pools and then used TCR sequencing to identify antigen-specific CD4+ T cell clonotypes by expansion. After 10 to 11 days of culture, CD4+ T cells were isolated with the EasySep CD4+ T cell isolation kit. Participants received two doses of either the BNT162b2 or the mRNA-1273 mRNA SARS-CoV-2 vaccine. None of the healthy vaccine recipients had a prior SARS-CoV-2 infection, which was confirmed by nucleocapsid antibody tests that came back negative both before and after vaccination. A few million PBMC per well were cultured in IMDM with about 4.5% human AB serum, around 9.1 IU/ml IL-2 and gentamicin, plus 10 ug/ml peptides. On days 3 and 7, half of the culture medium was replaced with fresh IL-2-containing medium. Unless noted otherwise, every peptide stimulation condition was cultured in triplicate wells. Using Ficoll-Paque Plus gradient centrifugation, PBMC were separated from whole blood and then either used fresh or cryopreserved at -140C. The spike proteins of SARS-CoV-2 and of the common cold coronaviruses HCoV-NL63, HCoV-OC43 and HCoV-229E were spanned by overlapping peptide pools. The QIAamp micro DNA kit was used to extract genomic DNA from the cultured CD4+ T cells.

CDR1 and CDR2, looked up from the germline V gene, are MDHEN and SYDVKM. The CDR3 contains 15 residues, cysteine and phenylalanine counted. Here the CDR3 DNA is all that survives: 45 bases in frame from base 1. Ends trimmed: V by 5 bases, J by 11 bases; bases unmatched to a gene: 15. Libraries came from the immunoSEQ multiplex PCR assay. DNA from the CD4+ T cells that had been cultured and isolated underwent TCR beta CDR3 sequencing. Concerning the study's data processing: Non-productive TCR sequences were removed, reads were trimmed to the CDR3 region, and CDR3s of at least 7 amino acids were retained. Antigen-specific clonotypes were identified using the MANAFEST web app by comparison of expansion in peptide wells against reference cultures. For clones to be considered positive, expansion at FDR<0.05 versus reference and all other wells, an odds ratio above 5, and a frequency above 0.1% in two replicate wells were required. Cross-reactive clonotypes were defined as significantly expanded in SARS-CoV-2 spike wells and in at least one common cold coronavirus spike condition. CDR3 similarity was assessed by Levenshtein distance with the stringdist R package, and unrooted trees were built with ape in R 3.6.1. What TCRdb holds here is the immuneACCESS table cut down to in-frame rearrangements. Part of the clones is not present; checked against another copy, under half of the missing clones reflect an unresolved V gene, and the others are unexplained. D and trimming were read from the DNA, whereas the V and J calls and clone size are those reported in that table. The sample data list 60,000 to 90,000 clones, and 81% of these were observed just once. Of the sample, 1.2% falls within the top ten clones.

The rearrangement combines TRBV28 with TRBJ1-2; TRBD1 lines up with 9 middle nucleotides. This clonotype originated in a human donor who received a COVID-19 vaccine. The sample was CD4+ T cells from PBMCs cultured with HCoV-229E spike peptides, taken after COVID-19 vaccination. The meaning of the sample's cell subset or site label: HCoV-229E spike overlapping peptide pool stimulation. Here is the DNA: TGTGCCAGCAGTACCTCAGCCGGGACAGGGATCGGGTACACCTTC. It is translated as CASSTSAGTGIGYTF.